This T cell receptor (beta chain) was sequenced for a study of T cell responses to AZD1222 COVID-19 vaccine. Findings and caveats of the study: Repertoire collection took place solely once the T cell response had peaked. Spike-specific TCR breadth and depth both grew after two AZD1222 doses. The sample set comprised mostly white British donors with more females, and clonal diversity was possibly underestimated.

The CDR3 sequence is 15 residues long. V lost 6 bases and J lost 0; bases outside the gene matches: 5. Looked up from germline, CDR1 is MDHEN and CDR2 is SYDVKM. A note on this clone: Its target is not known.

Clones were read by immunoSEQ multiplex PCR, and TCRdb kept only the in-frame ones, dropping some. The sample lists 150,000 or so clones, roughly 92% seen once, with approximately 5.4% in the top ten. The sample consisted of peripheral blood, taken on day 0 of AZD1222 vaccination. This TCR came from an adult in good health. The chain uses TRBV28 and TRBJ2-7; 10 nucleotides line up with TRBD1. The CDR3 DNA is TGTGCCAGCAGGGGTTGGACAGGGGGCTCCTACGAGCAGTACTTC. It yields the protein CASRGWTGGSYEQYF.